This T cell receptor beta chain was found in a study of cytomegalovirus exposure and HLA in healthy donors. The study ran its PCR with 60 Vbeta and 13 Jbeta primers. Clones were sequenced by immunoSEQ multiplex PCR, and TCRdb holds only the in-frame ones, with some missing. The table lists 200,000 or so clones, 87% of them singletons. There were likely unrecorded immune exposures, though donors were nominally healthy when sampled. Between the trimmed V and J ends, which lost 5 bases and 3 bases, there was a span of 24 bases. The CDR3 runs 18 residues. The germline CDR1 and CDR2 sequences are MDHEN and SYDVKM. The table lists this clone with a count of one.

The sample consisted of PBMCs. The TCR comes from a man younger than 45 in good health and CMV-seronegative. The chain combines TRBV28 with TRBJ2-3, with D maybe TRBD1 (5 bases). The CDR3 loop is CASSPQLGQRYKTDTQYF. The CDR3 nucleotides are TGTGCCAGCAGTCCTCAATTGGGGCAGCGATACAAAACAGATACGCAGTATTTT.